Following are 21 T cell receptor beta chains from one sample sequenced in a study of a mutant IDH1 vaccine in newly diagnosed glioma. Time point here: week 5, during vaccination. Doses comprised 300 ug of mutant IDH1 20-mer peptide each, plus topical imiquimod. Clones were sequenced by immunoSEQ multiplex PCR, and TCRdb holds only the in-frame ones, with some missing. This table has under 30,000 clones, 75% to 80% appearing once. The antigens these receptors bind are not known. The specimen was PBMCs, collected from a glioma patient whose treatment included an IDH1 peptide vaccine. The receptor set was obtained from a man between 40 and 49 years old with glioma.

This clone was seen a few times. The gene calls are TRBV2 and TRBJ1-5; TRBD1 might be the D (5 bases). Between the trimmed V and J ends, which lost 5 bases and 4 bases, there was a span of 21 bases. The germline V gene has CDR1 SNHLY and CDR2 FYNNEI. The length of the CDR3 is 17 residues. Written as DNA, the CDR3 is TGTGCCAGCAGTAACGGACTCAACGGGGGAGCAAATCAGCCCCAGCATTTT. This translates into CASSNGLNGGANQPQHF. The full variable domain, in which reference TRBV2 and TRBJ1-5 provide the parts outside the CDR3, is EPEVTQTPSHQVTQMGQEVILRCVPISNHLYFYWYRQILGQKVEFLVSFYNNEISEKSEIFDDQFSVERPDGSNFTLKIRSTKLEDSAMYFCASSNGLNGGANQPQHFGDGTRLSIL.

The V call is TRBV7-9, the J call TRBJ2-3; no reliable D call. The CDR3 covers 15 residues. V was cut by 0 bases and J by 5 bases, with 12 bases left in between. Germline CDR1 and CDR2: SEHNR and FQNEAQ (reference sequence). The CDR3 spells CASSLASFSGDTQYF. The CDR3 nucleotides read TGTGCCAGCAGCTTAGCGAGTTTTTCCGGAGATACGCAGTATTTT.

This clone was found once. J is TRBJ2-4 and V is TRBV11-2; 10 bases are shared with TRBD2. After removal of 1 base from V and 9 bases from J, the junction contained 6 bases not matched to a gene. The CDR3 sequence is 15 residues long. Germline values: CDR1 SGHAT, CDR2 FQNNGV. The CDR3 reads CASSLGGASGSIQYF. The CDR3 DNA reads TGTGCCAGCAGCTTAGGGGGGGCTAGCGGGAGCATTCAGTACTTC. Using reference TRBV11-2 and TRBJ2-4 for the parts outside the CDR3, the full variable domain is EAGVAQSPRYKIIEKRQSVAFWCNPISGHATLYWYQQILGQGPKLLIQFQNNGVVDDSQLPKDRFSAERLKGVDSTLKIQPAKLEDSAVYLCASSLGGASGSIQYFGAGTRLSVL.

CDR3 loop: CASSHLFDRAQGTEAFF. The CDR3 DNA reads as TGCGCCAGCAGCCACCTATTTGACAGGGCCCAGGGCACTGAAGCTTTCTTT. The chain carries TRBV4-1 and TRBJ1-1; TRBD1 agrees at 7 bases. The CDR3 length is 17 residues. CDR1 and CDR2 from the germline V gene are MGHRA and YSYEKL. V dropped 3 bases and J dropped 4; count of bases not matched to a gene: 14.

The rearrangement links TRBV6-4 to TRBJ1-1; 8 bases line up with TRBD1. The CDR3 runs to 14 residues. With V trimmed by 6 bases and J by 3 bases, 6 bases remained unmatched. Germline CDR1 is MRHNA and CDR2 is SNTAGT. This chain's CDR3 is CASRSGQGDTEAFF. The CDR3, as DNA: TGTGCCAGCAGATCCGGACAGGGAGACACTGAAGCTTTCTTT.

The rearrangement links TRBV6-5 to TRBJ2-2; no clear D. Germline V gene lookup returns CDR1 MNHEY and CDR2 SVGAGI. There are 14 residues in the CDR3. The V gene lost 6 bases and the J gene lost 4 bases, with 12 bases spanning the gap. This CDR3 reads CASSPGGVTGELFF. CDR3 DNA: TGTGCCAGCAGCCCCGGTGGGGTCACCGGGGAGCTGTTTTTT.

This clone was detected only a few times. CDR3 bases: TGTGCCAGCAGTCCGGGTAGGGCCAACGTCCTGACTTTC. Translated: CASSPGRANVLTF. This chain joins TRBV7-9 and TRBJ2-6; D remains unclear. The germline V gene encodes CDR1 SEHNR and CDR2 FQNEAQ (reference sequence). This CDR3 is 13 amino acids long. V lost 6 bases and J 5 bases, leaving 8 bases between the germline ends.

The genes are TRBV11-3 and TRBJ2-1; weak D call: TRBD2 (6 bases). Per the germline V gene, CDR1 is SGHNT and CDR2 is YENEEA. V was cut by 8 bases and J by 2 bases, with 16 bases left in between. The CDR3 covers 15 residues. CDR3: CASGTSKGTYNEQFF. The CDR3 DNA sequence: TGTGCCAGCGGAACTAGCAAGGGGACCTACAATGAGCAGTTCTTC. The entire variable domain, with the rest obtained from reference TRBV11-3 and TRBJ2-1, is as follows: EAGVVQSPRYKIIEKKQPVAFWCNPISGHNTLYWYLQNLGQGPELLIRYENEEAVDDSQLPKDRFSAERLKGVDSTLKIQPAELGDSAVYLCASGTSKGTYNEQFFGPGTRLTVL.

V is TRBV19 and J is TRBJ2-1; D is ambiguous. Trimming cost V 7 bases and J 0 bases, with 7 bases left between them. The CDR3 runs to 13 residues. The germline V gene encodes CDR1 LNHDA and CDR2 SQIVND (reference sequence). The CDR3 sequence is CASNPSSYNEQFF. CDR3 in DNA: TGTGCCAGTAACCCGAGCTCCTACAATGAGCAGTTCTTC.

The CDR3: CASSPPNRGNEKLFF. As DNA, the CDR3 is TGTGCCAGCTCACCACCGAACAGGGGGAATGAAAAACTGTTTTTT. This chain joins TRBV18 and TRBJ1-4, with 8 bases aligning to TRBD1. The germline V gene has CDR1 KGHSH and CDR2 LQKENI. The CDR3 length is 15 residues. The J segment lost 5 bases and the V segment lost 0 bases, leaving 2 bases of the junction unmatched.

The chain combines TRBV25-1 with TRBJ1-6; TRBD1 is a possible D gene (5 bases). Per germline, CDR1 MGHDK and CDR2 SYGVNS. V lost 6 bases, J lost 10 bases, and 10 bases lay in between. This CDR3 is 12 amino acids long. DNA of the CDR3: TGTGCCAGCAGAGGGACCAGCTCACCCCTCCACTTT. As protein: CASRGTSSPLHF.

CDR3 nucleotides: TGTGCCACCAGCAGAGATGGACCAGGGCGCCCTAGCACAGATACGCAGTATTTT. It yields the protein CATSRDGPGRPSTDTQYF. The gene calls are TRBV15 and TRBJ2-3, with TRBD1 as a possible D gene (5 bases). The CDR3 has 18 amino acids. From germline, CDR1 is LNHNV and CDR2 YYDKDF (reference sequence). Deletions cut 0 bases from V and 0 bases from J, with 16 bases between.

The chain links TRBV25-1 to TRBJ2-5; 12 nucleotides agree with TRBD2. This CDR3 has 16 residues. CDR1 and CDR2 (germline): MGHDK, SYGVNS. With V trimmed by 4 bases and J by 1 base, 4 bases remained unmatched. The DNA of the CDR3 is TGTGCCAGCAGTGCACTAGCGGGGGGTGTCCAAGAGACCCAGTACTTC. Translation gives CASSALAGGVQETQYF. The entire variable domain, with the rest obtained from reference TRBV25-1 and TRBJ2-5, is as follows: EADIYQTPRYLVIGTGKKITLECSQTMGHDKMYWYQQDPGMELHLIHYSYGVNSTEKGDLSSESTVSRIRTEHFPLTLESARPSHTSQYLCASSALAGGVQETQYFGPGTRLLVL.

The rearrangement uses TRBV9 and TRBJ2-5, with TRBD2 matching over 9 bases. The CDR3 loop spans 16 amino acids. In germline, CDR1 is SGDLS, CDR2 YYNGEE. Trimming at V came to 0 bases and at J to 2 bases, leaving 5 bases not matched to a gene. The CDR3 spells CASSVVPSGTQETQYF. CDR3 in DNA: TGTGCCAGCAGCGTAGTACCTAGCGGGACGCAAGAGACCCAGTACTTC.

The rearrangement joins TRBV2 to TRBJ1-1, with no clear D. The CDR3 spans 11 residues. Germline V gives CDR1 SNHLY, CDR2 FYNNEI. With 2 bases removed from V and 6 bases from J, the gap between germline ends came to 4 bases. CDR3 protein: CASSERAEAFF. The CDR3 bases are TGTGCCAGCAGTGAACGGGCTGAAGCTTTCTTT.

The rearrangement joins TRBV27 to TRBJ2-2; a possible D gene is TRBD1 (5 bases). The germline gives CDR1 MNHEY, CDR2 SMNVEV (reference sequence). CDR3 length: 16 residues. V dropped 0 bases and J dropped 5 bases, with 13 bases sitting between them. CDR3 loop: CASSLSLGPGTGELFF. The CDR3 DNA follows: TGTGCCAGCAGTTTATCTTTGGGCCCAGGGACCGGGGAGCTGTTTTTT.

This clone appeared once. V and J are TRBV18 and TRBJ1-2, with a tentative D call TRBD1 (6 bases). Germline loops: CDR1 KGHSH, CDR2 LQKENI. V lost 6 bases to trimming and J lost 3 bases, with 23 bases between them. The CDR3 has 17 amino acids. The CDR3 here is CASSPRDTGNSDYGYTF. The CDR3 bases are TGTGCCAGCTCGCCCCGGGACACTGGGAACTCTGACTATGGCTACACCTTC.

The chain is built from TRBV28 and TRBJ1-2; no clear D gene. V gave up 6 bases and J gave up 2 bases, with 13 bases separating them. Germline V gives CDR1 MDHEN, CDR2 SYDVKM. This CDR3 comprises 14 residues. The CDR3 DNA reads as TGTGCCAGCAGGGCCATGGGTGAGAACTATGGCTACACCTTC. Its translation: CASRAMGENYGYTF.

The chain couples TRBV5-4 to TRBJ1-1, with D possibly matching TRBD1 (6 bases). CDR3 length equals 16 residues. Trimming left V 2 bases short and J 1 base short, with 15 bases between. Germline V CDR1 and CDR2: SGHNT, YYREEE (reference sequence). DNA of the CDR3: TGTGCCAGCAGCTTTGGGGGGACAAGTTCGAACACTGAAGCTTTCTTT. Protein sequence: CASSFGGTSSNTEAFF.

The chain is built from TRBV19 and TRBJ2-1; TRBD1 agrees at 8 bases. V was clipped by 5 bases and J by 9 bases; unmatched bases: 3. Germline V lookup: CDR1 LNHDA, CDR2 SQIVND (reference sequence). This CDR3 has 12 residues. The CDR3 nucleotides are TGTGCCAGTAGTCAGGGGGCGATTGAGCAGTTCTTC. Amino acids: CASSQGAIEQFF. Based on the CDR3 plus reference TRBV19 and TRBJ2-1, the full variable domain is DGGITQSPKYLFRKEGQNVTLSCEQNLNHDAMYWYRQDPGQGLRLIYYSQIVNDFQKGDIAEGYSVSREKKESFPLTVTSAQKNPTAFYLCASSQGAIEQFFGPGTRLTVL.

The gene calls are TRBV5-1 and TRBJ2-1, with D hard to call. The V end was cut by 0 bases, the J end by 9 bases, with 4 bases between. Germline CDR1 and CDR2: SGHRS and YFSETQ. This CDR3 is built from 11 residues. The CDR3 DNA follows: TGCGCCAGCAGCTTGGGAACTGAGCAGTTCTTC. Its protein is CASSLGTEQFF.